Each of the 12 T cell receptor beta chains below was sequenced from the same sample in a study of T cell clonality in common variable immunodeficiency. Here immunoSEQ multiplex PCR was the method, and the copy in TCRdb shows in-frame clones only, minus some. Observed in the sample are some 30,000 clones, none of them singletons. The sample consisted of peripheral blood mononuclear cells. The receptors originated from a person aged 18-70 years in good health.

Comments on this clone: From the germline J gene comes the end of the CDR3, since the read stops 3 residues before it. The chain combines TRBV13 with TRBJ1-1, with D tentatively TRBD1 (5 bases). CDR1 is PRHDT, CDR2 FYEKMQ, per germline (reference sequence). Trimming took 4 bases from V and 1 from J, leaving 10 bases between them. The CDR3 loop spans 14 amino acids. The chain's CDR3 is CASSSPGKNTEAFF. The covered CDR3 bases are TGTGCCAGCAGCTCCCCAGGGAAGAACACTGAA. The whole variable domain, remainder taken from reference TRBV13 and TRBJ1-1, is AAGVIQSPRHLIKEKRETATLKCYPIPRHDTVYWYQQGPGQDPQFLISFYEKMQSDKGSIPDRFSAQQFSDYHSELNMSSLELGDSALYFCASSSPGKNTEAFFGQGTRLTVV.

This clone has just a few counts. The CDR3 is cut off 3 residues early in the read; its end comes from the germline J gene. This sequence joins TRBV18 and TRBJ2-4, with TRBD1 identical over 8 bases. The CDR3 is 18 amino acids. The germline V gene encodes CDR1 KGHSH and CDR2 LQKENI. The CDR3 spells CASSKQPGQARINYGQYF. The CDR3 bases that were read are TGTGCCAGCTCGAAACAACCGGGACAGGCCCGTATTAACTATGGT.

The sample holds a few counts of this clone. Coverage ceases 3 residues before the CDR3 finishes, and the germline J gene fills in the end. The genes are TRBV5-1 and TRBJ2-5; 7 bases align to TRBD1. The CDR3 runs 14 residues. The V gene end was trimmed by 4 bases and the J gene end by 3 bases; junction bases not matched to a gene: 6. CDR1 and CDR2 from the germline V gene are SGHRS and YFSETQ. The part of the CDR3 DNA that was read is TGCGCCAGCAGCCCCACAGACAGGGAAGAGACC. It translates to CASSPTDREET. The full CDR3 sequence reads CASSPTDREETQYF. The complete variable domain, with remaining parts taken from reference TRBV5-1 and TRBJ2-5, reads KAGVTQTPRYLIKTRGQQVTLSCSPISGHRSVSWYQQTPGQGLQFLFEYFSETQRNKGNFPGRFSGRQFSNSRSEMNVSTLELGDSALYLCASSPTDREETQYFGPGTRLLVL.

Many counts were recorded for this clone. From the germline J gene comes the end of the CDR3, since the read stops 3 residues before it. The V call is TRBV2, the J call TRBJ1-5; 9 bases line up with TRBD1. CDR3 size: 14 residues. The V and J ends lost 8 bases and 2 bases, in that order; junction bases with no gene match: 4. The germline V gene encodes CDR1 SNHLY and CDR2 FYNNEI. This chain's CDR3 is CASGGQGRNQPQHF. CDR3 DNA, as far as it was read: TGTGCCAGCGGGGGACAGGGCCGCAATCAGCCC.

At least ten counts were recorded for this clone. The sequence runs out 3 residues before the end of the CDR3; the remainder is reconstructed from the germline J gene. This sequence joins TRBV20-1 and TRBJ2-5; TRBD1 is a possible D gene (6 bases). The V gene lost 3 bases and the J gene lost 5 bases, with 13 bases spanning the gap. CDR1 and CDR2 from the germline V gene are DFQATT and SNEGSKA (reference sequence). The CDR3 is 13 residues long. Incomplete CDR3 DNA: TGCAGTGCTAGGATCACAGGGTCGGAGACC. Residues: CSARITGSET. The whole CDR3 sequence is CSARITGSETQYF.

This clone came up many times. The sequenced fragment ends 3 residues before the CDR3 boundary, so the rest is inferred from the germline J gene. The rearrangement uses TRBV6-1 and TRBJ2-6; D call uncertain. The germline gives CDR1 MNHNS, CDR2 SASEGT. CDR3 length: 15 residues. V shed 2 bases and J shed 0 bases, with 5 bases lying between them. The CDR3 spells CASSERVSGANVLTF. The DNA read from the CDR3 is TGTGCCAGCAGTGAACGGGTCTCTGGGGCCAACGTC.

This clone was seen repeatedly, ten times or more. CDR3 sequence reads: CSVEGGTGATYEQYF. Incomplete CDR3 DNA: TGCAGCGTTGAGGGTGGGACAGGGGCGACCTACGAG. The J gene is TRBJ2-7, the V gene TRBV29-1; 10 nucleotides agree with TRBD1. The CDR3 end falls 3 residues outside the read, so it is completed with the germline J gene. V lost 3 bases to trimming and J lost 2 bases; unmatched junction nucleotides: 7. CDR3 length: 15 residues. Germline-derived CDR1 and CDR2 are SQVTM and ANQGSEA.

The table lists this clone with many counts. Read data end 3 residues before the CDR3 end; the end is taken from the germline J gene. The rearrangement uses TRBV7-2 and TRBJ2-4, with unresolved D. Per the germline V gene, CDR1 is SGHTA and CDR2 is FQGNSA. This CDR3 is 15 amino acids long. V lost 5 bases and J lost 9, with 20 bases in between. The chain's CDR3 is CASSPLTRSKGIQYF. Incomplete CDR3 DNA: TGTGCCAGCAGCCCCCTCACCCGTTCCAAGGGCATT.

This clone came up many times. The read ends 3 residues shy of where the CDR3 ends; the end is completed using the germline J gene. The V call is TRBV20-1, the J call TRBJ1-4; 7 nucleotides align to TRBD1. Germline V gene data show CDR1 as DFQATT and CDR2 as SNEGSKA (reference sequence). J lost 5 bases, V lost 2 bases, and 2 bases had no gene match. The CDR3 runs 13 residues. The sequenced CDR3 bases are TGCAGTGCTAGAACGACAGGGAATGAAAAA. Translation: CSARTTGNEK. The CDR3 as a whole reads CSARTTGNEKLFF.

This clone came up many times. The CDR3 extends 3 residues past the end of the read, so its final part is completed from the germline J gene. This chain uses TRBV5-6 with TRBJ1-3; D is possibly TRBD1 (6 bases). The germline V and J ends were trimmed by 3 bases and 6 bases, with 10 bases remaining between them. Germline V gene data show CDR1 as SGHDT and CDR2 as YYEEEE. This CDR3 has 13 amino acids. The CDR3 bases that were read are TGTGCCAGCAGCTCGCGGGGGGCAAACACC. Amino acids: CASSSRGANT. Given in full, the CDR3 is CASSSRGANTIYF.

This clone occurred many times. The read ends 3 residues before the CDR3 terminus; that terminus is restored from the germline J gene. This sequence joins TRBV2 and TRBJ1-1; TRBD1 might be the D (6 bases). V lost 6 bases and J 4 bases, leaving 12 bases between the germline ends. The CDR3 totals 13 residues. The germline V gene encodes CDR1 SNHLY and CDR2 FYNNEI. The CDR3 loop reads CASRGGTITEAFF. The sequenced CDR3 bases are TGTGCCAGCAGAGGCGGGACAATCACTGAA. Filled out from reference TRBV2 and TRBJ1-1, the complete variable domain reads EPEVTQTPSHQVTQMGQEVILRCVPISNHLYFYWYRQILGQKVEFLVSFYNNEISEKSEIFDDQFSVERPDGSNFTLKIRSTKLEDSAMYFCASRGGTITEAFFGQGTRLTVV.

This clone was counted many times. The missing CDR3 end, 3 residues past where the read stops, is filled in from the germline J gene. J is TRBJ2-1 and V is TRBV30, with 9 bases fitting TRBD2. The V gene's germline CDR1 is GTSNPN and CDR2 SVGIG (reference sequence). The CDR3 covers 14 residues. J was trimmed by 4 bases and V by 4 bases; bases with no gene match: 5. CDR3: CAWKRTSVYNEQFF. The CDR3 bases that were read are TGTGCCTGGAAACGGACTAGCGTTTACAATGAG. Complete variable domain (other parts from reference TRBV30 and TRBJ2-1): SQTIHQWPATLVQPVGSPLSLECTVEGTSNPNLYWYRQAAGRGLQLLFYSVGIGQISSEVPQNLSASRPQDRQFILSSKKLLLSDSGFYLCAWKRTSVYNEQFFGPGTRLTVL.